The next 26 T cell receptor beta chains were all read from a single sample in a study of blood T cell repertoires in COVID-19. The repertoire was sequenced with immunoSEQ multiplex PCR; TCRdb's copy has only in-frame clones and lacks some. The repertoire consists of roughly 110,000 clones, with approximately 84% occurring once and the leading ten covering around 1.5%. Sequences were obtained from peripheral blood. The receptors shown here come from a man aged 50 to 60 with acute or convalescent COVID-19.

This chain connects TRBV11-2 to TRBJ1-2, with D tentatively TRBD1 (5 bases). Germline CDR1 SGHAT, CDR2 FQNNGV. V lost 5 bases and J lost 3, with 10 bases in between. CDR3 length: 13 residues. The CDR3 nucleotides are TGTGCCAGCAGCCTGGGGCCCGACTATGGCTACACCTTC. Protein product: CASSLGPDYGYTF.

The chain uses TRBV24-1 and TRBJ1-4, with 7 bases that match TRBD1. V shed 4 bases and J 0 bases; nucleotides not matched to a gene: 19. Germline V lookup: CDR1 KGHDR, CDR2 SFDVKD. The CDR3 runs to 21 residues. The CDR3 here is CATSDSLPGQKRVATNEKLFF. CDR3 DNA sequence: TGTGCCACCAGTGACTCGTTACCGGGACAGAAGAGAGTTGCAACTAATGAAAAACTGTTTTTT.

This clone turned up a few times. The CDR3 loop reads CAWSGLPDQPQHF. The CDR3 DNA reads TGTGCCTGGAGTGGACTTCCCGATCAGCCCCAGCATTTT. The V and J genes are TRBV30 and TRBJ1-5; D gene unclear. Germline V gene lookup returns CDR1 GTSNPN and CDR2 SVGIG (reference sequence). The V gene lost 1 base and the J gene lost 5 bases, with 9 bases spanning the gap. The length of the CDR3 is 13 residues.

The chain carries TRBV13 and TRBJ2-3; 9 bases are a match to TRBD2. Germline V gene sequence: CDR1 PRHDT, CDR2 FYEKMQ (reference sequence). Unmatched junction bases numbered 2, after V lost 8 bases and J lost 2 bases. The CDR3 spans 13 residues. The CDR3 loop reads CASAGGFTDTQYF. CDR3 coding DNA: TGTGCCAGCGCGGGGGGGTTCACAGATACGCAGTATTTT. Full variable domain (outside the CDR3, taken from reference TRBV13 and TRBJ2-3): AAGVIQSPRHLIKEKRETATLKCYPIPRHDTVYWYQQGPGQDPQFLISFYEKMQSDKGSIPDRFSAQQFSDYHSELNMSSLELGDSALYFCASAGGFTDTQYFGPGTRLTVL.

The chain carries TRBV2 and TRBJ1-4; TRBD1 is a possible D gene (5 bases). This CDR3 comprises 15 residues. Trimming shortened V by 3 bases and J by 5 bases, and 13 bases separated the two germline ends. Germline assignment: CDR1 SNHLY and CDR2 FYNNEI. CDR3 DNA: TGTGCCAGCAGTGACAGGGAAAGGCCAAATGAAAAACTGTTTTTT. It encodes CASSDRERPNEKLFF. The full variable domain, completed using reference TRBV2 and TRBJ1-4, is EPEVTQTPSHQVTQMGQEVILRCVPISNHLYFYWYRQILGQKVEFLVSFYNNEISEKSEIFDDQFSVERPDGSNFTLKIRSTKLEDSAMYFCASSDRERPNEKLFFGSGTQLSVL.

The V gene is TRBV5-6, the J gene TRBJ2-3, with D uncertain. This CDR3 has 12 residues. The V end was cut by 4 bases, the J end by 1 base, with 4 bases between. Germline values: CDR1 SGHDT, CDR2 YYEEEE. The CDR3 protein is CASSAGTDTQYF. In nucleotides, the CDR3 is TGTGCCAGCAGCGCAGGCACAGATACGCAGTATTTT.

V usage is TRBV5-4 and J usage is TRBJ1-5; 7 bases match TRBD1. Trimming removed 1 base from V and 2 bases from J; junction bases left unmatched: 6. The CDR3 contains 16 residues. Germline V gene sequence: CDR1 SGHNT, CDR2 YYREEE (reference sequence). The CDR3 sequence is CASSLFQGVGNQPQHF. In DNA form, the CDR3 reads TGTGCCAGCAGCTTGTTTCAGGGGGTGGGCAATCAGCCCCAGCATTTT.

The chain combines TRBV7-9 with TRBJ2-1; TRBD2 might be the D (6 bases). V was pared by 3 bases and J by 6 bases, with 18 bases between. The germline V gene has CDR1 SEHNR and CDR2 FQNEAQ (reference sequence). The CDR3 contains 16 residues. The CDR3, as DNA: TGTGCCAGCAGCTTGGTGTCTAGCCCCGGGGGCAATGAGCAGTTCTTC. Amino acid sequence: CASSLVSSPGGNEQFF.

This chain uses TRBV5-1 with TRBJ1-5, with no clear D. CDR3 length equals 13 residues. Looked up from germline, CDR1 is SGHRS and CDR2 is YFSETQ. V was shortened by 0 bases and J by 9 bases, with 10 bases between the two germline ends. The CDR3 nucleotides are TGCGCCAGCAGCTTGGACGGCAGCGGGCCCCAGCATTTT. Its translation: CASSLDGSGPQHF.

The table lists this clone with a count of one. The chain uses TRBV6-5 and TRBJ1-2; D might be TRBD1 (5 bases). V lost 9 bases and J 3 bases, leaving 14 bases between the germline ends. This CDR3 has 13 amino acids. Germline CDR1 and CDR2: MNHEY and SVGAGI. The CDR3, as DNA: TGTGCCAGTAAGGGTGGGGCCCACTATGGCTACACCTTC. Its protein is CASKGGAHYGYTF.

There are a few counts of this clone. The chain links TRBV6-6 to TRBJ1-1; D unclear. The germline gives CDR1 MNHNY, CDR2 SVGAGI (reference sequence). Trimming removed 8 bases from V and 4 bases from J, with 14 bases in between. This CDR3 region has 13 residues. Written as DNA, the CDR3 is TGTGCCAGCTTCCGAGGGAAAGGCACTGAAGCTTTCTTT. Residues: CASFRGKGTEAFF.

The chain employs TRBV5-6 and TRBJ1-3; 7 bases fit TRBD1. V shed 1 base, J shed 9 bases, and the junction held 7 bases outside the gene matches. The CDR3 sequence is 14 residues long. CDR1 is SGHDT, CDR2 YYEEEE, per germline. The CDR3 sequence: CASSLRQGGSTIYF. The CDR3 DNA sequence: TGTGCCAGCAGCTTGCGACAGGGTGGGAGCACCATATATTTT.

This clone was seen only once. This chain uses TRBV5-1 with TRBJ2-3; 8 bases are a match to TRBD1. Germline V gene sequence: CDR1 SGHRS, CDR2 YFSETQ. The trim removed 5 bases at V and 3 bases at J, leaving 8 bases unmatched. The CDR3 is made up of 15 amino acids. The CDR3 DNA reads as TGCGCCAGCAGTTTTCAGGGGGCGAGGACAGATACGCAGTATTTT. The encoded protein is CASSFQGARTDTQYF.

This clone occurred a few times. The genes are TRBV7-2 and TRBJ1-4; a weak D match, TRBD1 (5 bases). V gave up 0 bases and J gave up 8 bases, with 10 bases separating them. The CDR3 contains 14 residues. In germline, CDR1 is SGHTA, CDR2 FQGNSA. CDR3 residues: CASSLANGGEKLFF. CDR3 coding DNA: TGTGCCAGCAGCTTAGCGAATGGGGGGGAAAAACTGTTTTTT. The full variable domain, completed using reference TRBV7-2 and TRBJ1-4, is GAGVSQSPSNKVTEKGKDVELRCDPISGHTALYWYRQSLGQGLEFLIYFQGNSAPDKSGLPSDRFSAERTGGSVSTLTIQRTQQEDSAVYLCASSLANGGEKLFFGSGTQLSVL.

The rearrangement links TRBV5-1 to TRBJ1-1, with 10 bases matching TRBD1. V trimming: 5 bases; J trimming: 4 bases; junction bases outside the gene matches: 5. The germline gives CDR1 SGHRS, CDR2 YFSETQ. This CDR3 is 14 amino acids long. The CDR3 DNA is TGCGCCAGCAGACAGGACAGGGGGGGCACTGAAGCTTTCTTT. It codes for CASRQDRGGTEAFF.

This clone was seen a few times. V gene TRBV6-5 combines with J gene TRBJ2-5; tentative D call: TRBD2 (6 bases). The CDR3 loop spans 14 amino acids. Trimming pared 5 bases from V and 7 bases from J, leaving 17 bases between. Per germline, CDR1 MNHEY and CDR2 SVGAGI. In nucleotides, the CDR3 is TGTGCCAGCAGTACGACGGGGGTGGCAGCGACCCAGTACTTC. Residues: CASSTTGVAATQYF.

The rearrangement uses TRBV6-5 and TRBJ1-6, with D uncertain. Germline CDR1 is MNHEY and CDR2 is SVGAGI. The V and J ends lost 9 bases and 1 base respectively, with 7 bases between them. The CDR3 totals 13 residues. The CDR3 DNA sequence: TGTGCCAGTACAGTATCCTATAATTCACCCCTCCACTTT. Translated, it gives CASTVSYNSPLHF.

This clone appeared once. The rearrangement uses TRBV11-2 and TRBJ1-6; D gene ambiguous. Germline lookup yields CDR1 SGHAT and CDR2 FQNNGV. This CDR3 is 15 amino acids long. With 5 bases removed from V and 0 bases from J, the gap between germline ends came to 8 bases. The CDR3 sequence: CASSLKSSYNSPLHF. CDR3 bases: TGTGCCAGCAGCCTAAAAAGCTCCTATAATTCACCCCTCCACTTT. The variable domain in full, completed from reference TRBV11-2 and TRBJ1-6, reads EAGVAQSPRYKIIEKRQSVAFWCNPISGHATLYWYQQILGQGPKLLIQFQNNGVVDDSQLPKDRFSAERLKGVDSTLKIQPAKLEDSAVYLCASSLKSSYNSPLHFGNGTRLTVT.

The chain joins TRBV5-6 to TRBJ2-2, with TRBD2 matching 8 bases. The length of the CDR3 is 16 residues. The V segment lost 4 bases and the J segment 9 bases; nucleotides outside the gene matches: 14. The germline V gene has CDR1 SGHDT and CDR2 YYEEEE. CDR3 nucleotide sequence: TGTGCCAGCAGCCCGGTCTCGGGGGGGCCGGTGAGGGAGCTGTTTTTT. It encodes CASSPVSGGPVRELFF.

The sample holds many counts of this clone. The CDR3 region has the DNA TGTGCCAGTAGTACCCCGGTCGGAAAGGGGCATGAAAAACTGTTTTTT. It specifies CASSTPVGKGHEKLFF. The chain recombines TRBV19 with TRBJ1-4; maybe TRBD1 (5 bases). The CDR3 consists of 16 residues. Germline V gene data show CDR1 as LNHDA and CDR2 as SQIVND (reference sequence). With 4 bases removed from V and 6 bases from J, the gap between germline ends came to 18 bases.

The DNA for the CDR3 is TGCAGTGCTAGTGGCAGGAAAGTTTCTGGCTACACCTTC. Protein: CSASGRKVSGYTF. The rearrangement joins TRBV20-1 to TRBJ1-2; D is unclear. The V gene lost 3 bases and the J gene lost 7 bases, with 15 bases spanning the gap. The CDR3 extends over 13 amino acids. Germline V lookup: CDR1 DFQATT, CDR2 SNEGSKA (reference sequence).

The chain employs TRBV12-3 or TRBV12-4 and TRBJ2-7; D might be TRBD1 (7 bases). The CDR3 consists of 13 residues. Trimming took off 6 bases at V and 6 bases at J, with 15 bases between the two ends. DNA of the CDR3: TGTGCCAGCAGCCCTCGACAGGGAGGCGAGCAGTACTTC. This sequence encodes CASSPRQGGEQYF.

The genes are TRBV5-5 and TRBJ1-6, with 10 bases identical to TRBD1. Germline loops: CDR1 SGHKS, CDR2 YYEKEE (reference sequence). Trimming took 3 bases from V and 12 from J; bases not matched to a gene: 9. The CDR3 covers 15 residues. Here the CDR3 reads CASSWGQGIMGPLHF. The DNA for the CDR3 is TGTGCCAGCAGCTGGGGACAGGGGATAATGGGACCCCTCCACTTT.

The CDR3 loop is CASSVEIGGYTF. The CDR3 region has the DNA TGTGCCAGCAGCGTAGAAATCGGTGGCTACACCTTC. The chain carries TRBV9 and TRBJ1-2; the D is unclear. Trimming left V 0 bases short and J 7 bases short, with 7 bases between. This CDR3 has 12 amino acids. The germline V gene has CDR1 SGDLS and CDR2 YYNGEE. The full variable domain, in which reference TRBV9 and TRBJ1-2 provide the parts outside the CDR3, is DSGVTQTPKHLITATGQRVTLRCSPRSGDLSVYWYQQSLDQGLQFLIQYYNGEERAKGNILERFSAQQFPDLHSELNLSSLELGDSALYFCASSVEIGGYTFGSGTRLTVV.

The chain joins TRBV3-1 (or the pseudogene TRBV3-2) to TRBJ1-6; D might be TRBD1 (5 bases). V shed 5 bases and J shed 8 bases, with 19 bases lying between them. The CDR3 runs 16 residues. From germline, CDR1 is LGHDT and CDR2 YNNKEL (reference sequence). CDR3 region: CASSSRGPGGDSPLHF. The CDR3 DNA is TGTGCCAGCAGCAGTAGGGGACCCGGGGGAGATTCACCCCTCCACTTT.

The chain couples TRBV10-3 to TRBJ1-4; 9 bases fit TRBD1. V dropped 5 bases and J dropped 7; count of bases not matched to a gene: 5. The CDR3 is 14 amino acids. CDR1 is ENHRY, CDR2 SYGVKD, per germline. DNA of the CDR3: TGTGCCATCAGTTCCGGGACAGGGAGTGAAAAACTGTTTTTT. Residues: CAISSGTGSEKLFF.